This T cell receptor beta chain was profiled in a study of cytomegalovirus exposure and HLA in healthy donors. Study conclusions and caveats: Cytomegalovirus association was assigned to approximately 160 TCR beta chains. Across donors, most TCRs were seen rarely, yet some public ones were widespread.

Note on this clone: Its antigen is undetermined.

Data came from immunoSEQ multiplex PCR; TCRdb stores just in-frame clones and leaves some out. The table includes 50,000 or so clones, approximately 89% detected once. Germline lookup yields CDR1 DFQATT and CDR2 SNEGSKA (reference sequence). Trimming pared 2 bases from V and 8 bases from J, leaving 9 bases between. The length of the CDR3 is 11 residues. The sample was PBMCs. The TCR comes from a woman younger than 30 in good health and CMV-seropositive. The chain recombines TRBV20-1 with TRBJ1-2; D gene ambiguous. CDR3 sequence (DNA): TGCAGTGCTAGATATGGGAGCGGCTACACCTTC. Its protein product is CSARYGSGYTF.